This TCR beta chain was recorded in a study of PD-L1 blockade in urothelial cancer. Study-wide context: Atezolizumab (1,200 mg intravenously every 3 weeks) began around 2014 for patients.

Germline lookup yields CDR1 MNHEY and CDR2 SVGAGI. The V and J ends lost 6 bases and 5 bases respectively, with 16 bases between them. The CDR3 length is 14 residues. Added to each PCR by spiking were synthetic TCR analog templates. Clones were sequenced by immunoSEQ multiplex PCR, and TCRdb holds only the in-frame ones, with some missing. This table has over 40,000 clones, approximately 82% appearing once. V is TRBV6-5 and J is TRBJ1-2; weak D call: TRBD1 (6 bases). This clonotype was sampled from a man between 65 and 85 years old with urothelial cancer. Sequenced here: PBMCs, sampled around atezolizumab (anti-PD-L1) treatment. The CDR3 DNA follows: TGTGCCAGCAGCCTCAGGGGAATAGGGTATGGCTACACCTTC. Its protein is CASSLRGIGYGYTF.